A selection of T cell receptor beta chains follows, all from one sample in a study of blood T cell repertoires in COVID-19. Only in-frame clones appear in the TCRdb table, and some are missing; sequencing was by immunoSEQ multiplex PCR. The table records tens of thousands of clones, 70% to 80% of them present only once. Material for sequencing was peripheral blood. All receptors derive from a human donor in a cohort sampled during active COVID-19. Both conserved end residues are part of each CDR3. The order of the fields is J gene, clone size, V gene, D gene, CDR3 protein, CDR3 DNA. The D gene is left open where the match is weak. Only part of the rows carry a size: once, few, many, or a class if the clone is expanded.

j_gene: TRBJ1-3
abundance: -
v_gene: TRBV4-1
d_gene: -
CDR3aa: CASSQARGAGNTIYF
CDR3nt: TGCGCCAGCAGCCAAGCCAGGGGTGCTGGAAACACCATATATTTT

j_gene: TRBJ1-1
abundance: -
v_gene: TRBV28
d_gene: -
CDR3aa: CASRHRDLKAFF
CDR3nt: TGTGCCAGCAGACACAGAGATCTAAAAGCTTTCTTT

j_gene: TRBJ2-7
abundance: -
v_gene: TRBV18
d_gene: TRBD2
CDR3aa: CASSERLAPDYEQYF
CDR3nt: TGTGCCAGCTCAGAACGACTAGCCCCCGACTACGAGCAGTACTTC

j_gene: TRBJ2-5
abundance: -
v_gene: TRBV28
d_gene: -
CDR3aa: CASSSLTAGKETQYF
CDR3nt: TGTGCCAGCAGTTCCCTTACTGCAGGTAAAGAGACCCAGTACTTC

j_gene: TRBJ2-1
abundance: once
v_gene: TRBV27
d_gene: TRBD2
CDR3aa: CAIPVGGSSYNEQFF
CDR3nt: TGTGCCATACCCGTGGGCGGGAGCTCCTACAATGAGCAGTTCTTC

j_gene: TRBJ2-1
abundance: once
v_gene: TRBV7-3
d_gene: TRBD2
CDR3aa: CASSLSGSGDEQFF
CDR3nt: TGTGCCAGCAGCTTGTCCGGTAGCGGGGATGAGCAGTTCTTC

j_gene: TRBJ1-6
abundance: -
v_gene: TRBV28
d_gene: -
CDR3aa: CASSLRHLLGSPLHF
CDR3nt: TGTGCCAGCAGTTTACGACACCTGCTCGGTTCACCCCTCCACTTT

j_gene: TRBJ1-6
abundance: -
v_gene: TRBV27
d_gene: -
CDR3aa: CASSLLSRGSSPLHF
CDR3nt: TGTGCCAGCAGTTTACTCAGTAGGGGTTCGTCACCCCTCCACTTT

j_gene: TRBJ2-4
abundance: -
v_gene: TRBV19
d_gene: TRBD2
CDR3aa: CASSRLAGGLGNIQYF
CDR3nt: TGTGCCAGTAGTCGACTAGCGGGAGGGCTGGGAAACATTCAGTACTTC

j_gene: TRBJ2-1
abundance: once
v_gene: TRBV5-4
d_gene: TRBD1
CDR3aa: CASTTPGQGARDNEQFF
CDR3nt: TGTGCCAGCACCACGCCTGGACAGGGGGCGAGGGACAATGAGCAGTTCTTC

j_gene: TRBJ1-4
abundance: -
v_gene: TRBV7-9
d_gene: -
CDR3aa: CASSGRDIFGEKLFF
CDR3nt: TGTGCCAGCAGCGGAAGGGACATATTCGGGGAAAAACTGTTTTTT

j_gene: TRBJ2-1
abundance: -
v_gene: TRBV5-5
d_gene: -
CDR3aa: CASSPKTSHNEQFF
CDR3nt: TGTGCCAGCAGCCCGAAGACTAGTCACAATGAGCAGTTCTTC

j_gene: TRBJ2-1
abundance: -
v_gene: TRBV9
d_gene: TRBD2
CDR3aa: CASSASGSNYNEQFF
CDR3nt: TGTGCCAGCAGCGCCAGCGGGAGTAACTACAATGAGCAGTTCTTC

j_gene: TRBJ2-1
abundance: -
v_gene: TRBV7-8
d_gene: TRBD2
CDR3aa: CASSLAGGRHYNEQFF
CDR3nt: TGTGCCAGCAGCTTAGCAGGCGGGAGGCATTACAATGAGCAGTTCTTC

j_gene: TRBJ2-6
abundance: -
v_gene: TRBV11-2
d_gene: -
CDR3aa: CASSFSVGAGANVLTF
CDR3nt: TGTGCCAGCAGCTTTTCGGTGGGGGCCGGGGCCAACGTCCTGACTTTC

j_gene: TRBJ2-2
abundance: -
v_gene: TRBV2
d_gene: -
CDR3aa: CASRLALGELFF
CDR3nt: TGTGCCAGCAGGCTAGCTCTCGGGGAGCTGTTTTTT

j_gene: TRBJ2-5
abundance: -
v_gene: TRBV7-3
d_gene: TRBD1
CDR3aa: CASSLSGTGQTQYF
CDR3nt: TGTGCCAGCAGCTTAAGTGGGACAGGGCAGACCCAGTACTTC